The 16 T cell receptor beta chains presented below share a single source sample, sequenced in a study of T cells in localized non-small cell lung cancer. TCRdb's copy holds only in-frame clones and misses some; the assay was immunoSEQ multiplex PCR. Here the sample spans tens of thousands of clones, around 80% being singletons. This specimen consisted of PBMCs, obtained before any cancer treatment. The source is a woman aged 35-75 years with stage II lung adenocarcinoma.

The V call is TRBV19, the J call TRBJ1-1; the D is unclear. V lost 7 bases and J 7 bases, leaving 19 bases between the germline ends. Germline V gives CDR1 LNHDA, CDR2 SQIVND (reference sequence). This CDR3 has 14 residues. CDR3 DNA sequence: TGTGCCAGTACCATAACCGGGTCCCTAAATGAAGCTTTCTTT. Protein sequence: CASTITGSLNEAFF.

The V call is TRBV5-1, the J call TRBJ2-7; D is uncertain. Germline V gene sequence: CDR1 SGHRS, CDR2 YFSETQ. The CDR3 consists of 15 residues. The V and J ends lost 8 bases and 4 bases respectively, with 22 bases between them. The CDR3 spells CASQADPSGLYEQYF. CDR3 nucleotide sequence: TGCGCCAGTCAAGCCGATCCCTCGGGCCTTTACGAGCAGTACTTC. Complete variable domain (other parts from reference TRBV5-1 and TRBJ2-7): KAGVTQTPRYLIKTRGQQVTLSCSPISGHRSVSWYQQTPGQGLQFLFEYFSETQRNKGNFPGRFSGRQFSNSRSEMNVSTLELGDSALYLCASQADPSGLYEQYFGPGTRLTVT.

This clone was detected a few times. This chain uses TRBV6-5 with TRBJ1-6; D call uncertain. There are 13 residues in the CDR3. V was pared by 5 bases and J by 5 bases, with 7 bases between. The germline V gene has CDR1 MNHEY and CDR2 SVGAGI. The CDR3 loop reads CASSEQNNSPLHF. The CDR3 DNA sequence: TGTGCCAGCAGTGAGCAGAATAATTCACCCCTCCACTTT.

Only one count was recorded for this clone. This chain links TRBV14 with TRBJ2-1; D may be TRBD1 (6 bases). CDR1 SGHDN and CDR2 FVKESK come from the germline V gene. The CDR3 totals 13 residues. V was shortened by 2 bases and J by 4 bases, with 6 bases between the two germline ends. CDR3 amino acids: CASSQQGYNEQFF. CDR3 bases: TGTGCCAGCAGCCAACAGGGGTACAATGAGCAGTTCTTC.

This rearrangement joins TRBV5-5 to TRBJ1-1; D unresolved. CDR3 length: 14 amino acids. V dropped 3 bases and J dropped 3 bases, with 12 bases sitting between them. The V gene's germline CDR1 is SGHKS and CDR2 YYEKEE (reference sequence). Here the CDR3 reads CASSSFNLDTEAFF. In DNA, the CDR3 is TGTGCCAGCAGCTCCTTCAACTTAGACACTGAAGCTTTCTTT.

Notes on this clone: At the DNA level, this CDR3 is encoded by other sequences in the same sample as well. This chain links TRBV5-1 with TRBJ1-2; TRBD1 aligns across 10 bases. V was pared by 4 bases and J by 6 bases, with 3 bases of the junction left unmatched. This CDR3 contains 13 residues. Per the germline V gene, CDR1 is SGHRS and CDR2 is YFSETQ. The CDR3 is CASSLTGGDGYTF. As DNA, the CDR3 is TGCGCCAGCAGCCTGACAGGGGGCGATGGCTACACCTTC. Together with reference TRBV5-1 and TRBJ1-2, the CDR3 gives the full variable domain: KAGVTQTPRYLIKTRGQQVTLSCSPISGHRSVSWYQQTPGQGLQFLFEYFSETQRNKGNFPGRFSGRQFSNSRSEMNVSTLELGDSALYLCASSLTGGDGYTFGSGTRLTVV.

CDR3 coding DNA: TGCGCCAGCAGCAGGACAGGGGGCAATCAGCCCCAGCATTTT. Protein: CASSRTGGNQPQHF. The V call is TRBV5-1, the J call TRBJ1-5; 9 bases are shared with TRBD1. Trimming removed 4 bases from V and 2 bases from J; junction bases left unmatched: 1. The CDR3 sequence is 14 residues long. Per the germline V gene, CDR1 is SGHRS and CDR2 is YFSETQ. The whole variable domain, filled in from reference TRBV5-1 and TRBJ1-5, reads KAGVTQTPRYLIKTRGQQVTLSCSPISGHRSVSWYQQTPGQGLQFLFEYFSETQRNKGNFPGRFSGRQFSNSRSEMNVSTLELGDSALYLCASSRTGGNQPQHFGDGTRLSIL.

V and J are TRBV2 and TRBJ2-3; D is possibly TRBD1 (6 bases). CDR1 is SNHLY, CDR2 FYNNEI, per germline. V gave up 6 bases and J gave up 3 bases, with 10 bases separating them. CDR3 size: 13 residues. The chain's CDR3 is CASRRGLTDTQYF. The CDR3 region has the DNA TGTGCCAGCAGGAGGGGGTTAACAGATACGCAGTATTTT.

The CDR3 bases are TGCAGCGCTGCAGGGGCATCCTACGAGCAGTACTTC. This encodes CSAAGASYEQYF. This chain joins TRBV29-1 and TRBJ2-7, with D possibly TRBD1 on 6 matching bases. The CDR3 loop spans 12 amino acids. V lost 7 bases and J lost 1, with 11 bases in between. The germline V gene has CDR1 SQVTM and CDR2 ANQGSEA.

This chain uses TRBV6-6 with TRBJ1-6; 8 nucleotides align to TRBD1. This CDR3 has 14 amino acids. Unmatched junction bases numbered 8, after V lost 8 bases and J lost 8 bases. In germline, CDR1 is MNHNY, CDR2 SVGAGI (reference sequence). This CDR3 reads CASALQGDDSPLHF. The CDR3 DNA sequence: TGTGCCAGCGCGTTACAGGGGGACGATTCACCCCTCCACTTT.

The chain uses TRBV19 and TRBJ1-5, with 11 nucleotides matching TRBD1. V lost 5 bases, J lost 5 bases, and 8 bases stayed unmatched. Germline loops: CDR1 LNHDA, CDR2 SQIVND (reference sequence). The CDR3 is 16 residues long. CDR3 nucleotide sequence: TGTGCCAGTAGTTTACGGACAGGGGGCGCGGATCAGCCCCAGCATTTT. Protein product: CASSLRTGGADQPQHF.

The chain links TRBV28 to TRBJ2-7; D may be TRBD1 or TRBD2 (5 bases each). V lost 3 bases and J lost 7, with 16 bases in between. This CDR3 is built from 14 residues. Germline-derived CDR1 and CDR2 are MDHEN and SYDVKM. The CDR3 DNA reads TGTGCCAGCAGTTTGAGTAACGGGGCGCGGGAGCAGTACTTC. This encodes CASSLSNGAREQYF.

V and J are TRBV2 and TRBJ2-2; D remains unclear. Trimming took 2 bases from V and 7 from J, leaving 8 bases between them. CDR1 is SNHLY and CDR2 is FYNNEI in the germline V gene. This CDR3 is built from 13 residues. CDR3 in DNA: TGTGCCAGCAGTGAAAGTGGGTTCGGGGAGCTGTTTTTT. Protein sequence: CASSESGFGELFF.

This clone was seen a few times. The chain is built from TRBV15 and TRBJ2-7; no firm D call. Deletions cut 0 bases from V and 2 bases from J, with 11 bases between. Germline V CDR1 and CDR2: LNHNV, YYDKDF (reference sequence). The CDR3 is 15 residues long. The CDR3 region has the DNA TGTGCCACCAGCAGAGATTGGGGTGGCGCCTACGAGCAGTACTTC. Translating it yields CATSRDWGGAYEQYF.

The gene calls are TRBV5-1 and TRBJ2-3, with D unclear. V gave up 0 bases and J gave up 0 bases, with 5 bases separating them. Per germline, CDR1 SGHRS and CDR2 YFSETQ. This CDR3 contains 14 residues. Here the CDR3 reads CASSLEPSTDTQYF. As DNA, the CDR3 is TGCGCCAGCAGCTTGGAACCCAGCACAGATACGCAGTATTTT.

In its sample, this clone was seen once. The chain couples TRBV5-4 to TRBJ1-1, with D unresolved. Deletions cut 4 bases from V and 1 base from J, with 8 bases between. From germline, CDR1 is SGHNT and CDR2 YYREEE (reference sequence). This CDR3 is built from 13 residues. The CDR3 DNA reads as TGTGCCAGCAGCCTCGGAGGGAACACTGAAGCTTTCTTT. It translates to CASSLGGNTEAFF.